This is a list of T cell receptor beta chains from one sample in a study of CD8 T cells in ankylosing spondylitis. Each CDR3 protein is one row after TCRdb ran MiXCR on the 5' RACE reads. Here the sample spans about 39,000 distinct CDR3 sequences, 3% to 4% being singletons. The source material was blood, either unsorted or a sorted T cell fraction (not recorded which). Receptors originate from a female donor with ankylosing spondylitis or in good health (not recorded which). The CDR3 runs from the conserved cysteine through the conserved F or W. Each record gives: CDR3 protein, CDR3 DNA, clone size, D gene, V gene, J gene. D genes are given only for firm matches. Clone size is given for some rows only: seen once, a few or many times, or a class if the clone is expanded.

cdr3_aa: CASSVGSGVNTEAFF
cdr3_nt: TGTGCCAGCAGCGTAGGTTCCGGTGTGAACACTGAAGCTTTCTTT
clone_size: many
d_call: .
v_call: TRBV9
j_call: TRBJ1-1

cdr3_aa: CASSAGTSGGDYNEQFF
cdr3_nt: TGTGCCAGCAGCGCAGGGACTAGCGGGGGAGACTACAATGAGCAGTTCTTC
clone_size: many
d_call: TRBD2
v_call: TRBV9
j_call: TRBJ2-1

cdr3_aa: CASSVGGRNNEQFF
cdr3_nt: TGTGCCAGCAGCGTAGGCGGGCGAAACAATGAGCAGTTCTTC
clone_size: many
d_call: .
v_call: TRBV9
j_call: TRBJ2-1

cdr3_aa: CASSTSPSGRYNEQFF
cdr3_nt: TGTGCCAGCAGCACCTCCCCTAGCGGACGTTACAATGAGCAGTTCTTC
clone_size: many
d_call: TRBD2
v_call: TRBV9
j_call: TRBJ2-1

cdr3_aa: CASSMGGGRGNTIYF
cdr3_nt: TGTGCCAGCAGCATGGGCGGGGGACGAGGAAACACCATATATTTT
clone_size: many
d_call: .
v_call: TRBV21-1
j_call: TRBJ1-3

cdr3_aa: CASSVGGQGAVGYTF
cdr3_nt: TGTGCCAGCAGCGTAGGCGGACAGGGGGCGGTTGGCTACACCTTC
clone_size: many
d_call: TRBD1
v_call: TRBV9
j_call: TRBJ1-2

cdr3_aa: CASSALITEGYTF
cdr3_nt: TGTGCCAGCAGCGCGTTAATAACTGAAGGCTACACCTTC
clone_size: many
d_call: .
v_call: TRBV9
j_call: TRBJ1-2

cdr3_aa: CASSPINRGAKEQYF
cdr3_nt: TGTGCCAGCAGCCCAATAAACAGGGGGGCTAAGGAGCAGTACTTC
clone_size: many
d_call: TRBD1
v_call: TRBV9
j_call: TRBJ2-7

cdr3_aa: CASSVEGGSETQYF
cdr3_nt: TGTGCCAGCAGCGTAGAAGGAGGGTCAGAGACCCAGTACTTC
clone_size: many
d_call: .
v_call: TRBV9
j_call: TRBJ2-5

cdr3_aa: CASSRGPLTSYEQYF
cdr3_nt: TGTGCCAGCAGTCGGGGGCCACTCACCTCCTACGAGCAGTACTTC
clone_size: many
d_call: .
v_call: TRBV9
j_call: TRBJ2-7

cdr3_aa: CASGGRANTGELFF
cdr3_nt: TGTGCCAGCGGCGGCAGGGCGAACACCGGGGAGCTGTTTTTT
clone_size: many
d_call: .
v_call: TRBV9
j_call: TRBJ2-2

cdr3_aa: CASSVASGGDGNTIYF
cdr3_nt: TGTGCCAGCAGCGTAGCTTCCGGGGGCGATGGAAACACCATATATTTT
clone_size: many
d_call: .
v_call: TRBV9
j_call: TRBJ1-3

cdr3_aa: CASSVVAGGMDGYTF
cdr3_nt: TGTGCCAGCAGCGTAGTGGCAGGGGGCATGGATGGCTACACCTTC
clone_size: many
d_call: TRBD1
v_call: TRBV9
j_call: TRBJ1-2

cdr3_aa: CASNIDDYGYTF
cdr3_nt: TGTGCCAGCAATATCGACGACTATGGCTACACCTTC
clone_size: many
d_call: .
v_call: TRBV9
j_call: TRBJ1-2

cdr3_aa: CASSVGGASNQPQHF
cdr3_nt: TGTGCCAGCAGCGTAGGTGGGGCAAGCAATCAGCCCCAGCATTTT
clone_size: many
d_call: .
v_call: TRBV9
j_call: TRBJ1-5

cdr3_aa: CASSEATGDTQYF
cdr3_nt: TGTGCCAGCAGCGAAGCGACAGGAGATACGCAGTATTTT
clone_size: .
d_call: .
v_call: TRBV9
j_call: TRBJ2-3

cdr3_aa: CASSVGPAGPQETQYF
cdr3_nt: TGTGCCAGCAGCGTAGGTCCCGCAGGGCCCCAAGAGACCCAGTACTTC
clone_size: many
d_call: .
v_call: TRBV9
j_call: TRBJ2-5

cdr3_aa: CASSVAPGTYNEQFF
cdr3_nt: TGTGCCAGCAGCGTAGCCCCAGGGACCTACAATGAGCAGTTCTTC
clone_size: many
d_call: .
v_call: TRBV9
j_call: TRBJ2-1

cdr3_aa: CASSLSVGGKETQYF
cdr3_nt: TGTGCCAGCAGCCTTAGTGTAGGGGGCAAAGAGACCCAGTACTTC
clone_size: many
d_call: TRBD1
v_call: TRBV9
j_call: TRBJ2-5

cdr3_aa: CASSVDDRGHNEQFF
cdr3_nt: TGTGCCAGCAGCGTAGACGATCGGGGCCACAATGAGCAGTTCTTC
clone_size: many
d_call: .
v_call: TRBV9
j_call: TRBJ2-1

cdr3_aa: CASSVFGKEGGGDTDTQYF
cdr3_nt: TGTGCCAGCAGCGTATTCGGGAAGGAGGGCGGGGGGGACACAGATACGCAGTATTTT
clone_size: many
d_call: TRBD2
v_call: TRBV9
j_call: TRBJ2-3

cdr3_aa: CASSVGQGRHYGYTF
cdr3_nt: TGTGCCAGCAGCGTCGGACAGGGAAGGCACTATGGCTACACCTTC
clone_size: many
d_call: TRBD1
v_call: TRBV9
j_call: TRBJ1-2

cdr3_aa: CASASPGADTQYF
cdr3_nt: TGTGCCAGTGCTTCCCCGGGCGCAGATACGCAGTATTTT
clone_size: many
d_call: .
v_call: TRBV9
j_call: TRBJ2-3

cdr3_aa: CASSVATGPPQYEQYF
cdr3_nt: TGTGCCAGCAGCGTAGCTACAGGACCTCCACAATACGAGCAGTACTTC
clone_size: many
d_call: .
v_call: TRBV9
j_call: TRBJ2-7

cdr3_aa: CASSEGTSGGLNEQFF
cdr3_nt: TGTGCCAGCAGCGAGGGAACTAGCGGGGGCCTCAATGAGCAGTTCTTC
clone_size: many
d_call: TRBD2
v_call: TRBV9
j_call: TRBJ2-1

cdr3_aa: CASSVEGGWSDTQYF
cdr3_nt: TGTGCCAGCAGCGTAGAGGGGGGGTGGTCAGATACGCAGTATTTT
clone_size: many
d_call: .
v_call: TRBV9
j_call: TRBJ2-3

cdr3_aa: CASSVRGGGDNTGELFF
cdr3_nt: TGTGCCAGCAGCGTACGTGGCGGGGGGGATAACACCGGGGAGCTGTTTTTT
clone_size: many
d_call: TRBD2
v_call: TRBV9
j_call: TRBJ2-2

cdr3_aa: CASSVQGHNEQFF
cdr3_nt: TGTGCCAGCAGCGTACAGGGACACAATGAGCAGTTCTTC
clone_size: many
d_call: .
v_call: TRBV9
j_call: TRBJ2-1

cdr3_aa: CASSADWAGYGYTF
cdr3_nt: TGTGCCAGCAGCGCCGATTGGGCGGGCTATGGCTACACCTTC
clone_size: .
d_call: .
v_call: TRBV9
j_call: TRBJ1-2

cdr3_aa: CASSRAGGQETQYF
cdr3_nt: TGTGCCAGCAGCAGAGCGGGGGGGCAGGAGACCCAGTACTTC
clone_size: many
d_call: TRBD2
v_call: TRBV9
j_call: TRBJ2-5

cdr3_aa: CASSVAGNTDTQYF
cdr3_nt: TGTGCCAGCAGCGTAGCAGGAAACACAGATACGCAGTATTTT
clone_size: medium-sized
d_call: .
v_call: TRBV9
j_call: TRBJ2-3

cdr3_aa: CASSLRTSGGTDTQYF
cdr3_nt: TGTGCCAGCAGCCTGAGGACTAGCGGGGGCACAGATACGCAGTATTTT
clone_size: many
d_call: TRBD2
v_call: TRBV9
j_call: TRBJ2-3

cdr3_aa: CASSVAAAASYEQYF
cdr3_nt: TGTGCCAGCAGCGTAGCGGCAGCGGCCTCCTACGAGCAGTACTTC
clone_size: .
d_call: .
v_call: TRBV9
j_call: TRBJ2-7

cdr3_aa: CASSFRTSGVSSYNEQFF
cdr3_nt: TGTGCCAGCAGCTTCCGGACTAGCGGGGTAAGCTCCTACAATGAGCAGTTCTTC
clone_size: many
d_call: TRBD2
v_call: TRBV9
j_call: TRBJ2-1

cdr3_aa: CASSEIAGRTDTQYF
cdr3_nt: TGTGCCAGCAGCGAAATAGCGGGGCGCACAGATACGCAGTATTTT
clone_size: many
d_call: TRBD2
v_call: TRBV9
j_call: TRBJ2-3

cdr3_aa: CASSESGGPTDTQYF
cdr3_nt: TGTGCCAGCAGCGAAAGCGGGGGTCCTACAGATACGCAGTATTTT
clone_size: many
d_call: TRBD2
v_call: TRBV9
j_call: TRBJ2-3

cdr3_aa: CASSVASGGLGDTQYF
cdr3_nt: TGTGCCAGCAGCGTAGCCAGCGGGGGGCTAGGAGATACGCAGTATTTT
clone_size: many
d_call: TRBD2
v_call: TRBV9
j_call: TRBJ2-3

cdr3_aa: CASSVTGQNQPQHF
cdr3_nt: TGTGCCAGCAGCGTAACAGGGCAGAATCAGCCCCAGCATTTT
clone_size: many
d_call: .
v_call: TRBV9
j_call: TRBJ1-5

cdr3_aa: CASSVAGSYEQYF
cdr3_nt: TGTGCCAGCAGCGTAGCCGGCTCCTACGAGCAGTACTTC
clone_size: many
d_call: .
v_call: TRBV9
j_call: TRBJ2-7

cdr3_aa: CASSIQGSGELFF
cdr3_nt: TGTGCCAGCAGCATCCAGGGGTCCGGGGAGCTGTTTTTT
clone_size: many
d_call: .
v_call: TRBV9
j_call: TRBJ2-2

cdr3_aa: CASSVGLGTIFF
cdr3_nt: .
clone_size: many
d_call: .
v_call: TRBV9
j_call: TRBJ1-1

cdr3_aa: CASSAGGYTDTQYF
cdr3_nt: TGTGCCAGCAGCGCAGGGGGCTACACAGATACGCAGTATTTT
clone_size: many
d_call: TRBD1
v_call: TRBV9
j_call: TRBJ2-3

cdr3_aa: CASSGLRPDTQYF
cdr3_nt: TGTGCCAGCAGCGGACTTCGGCCAGATACGCAGTATTTT
clone_size: many
d_call: .
v_call: TRBV9
j_call: TRBJ2-3

cdr3_aa: CASSVGVGGVGNEQFF
cdr3_nt: TGTGCCAGCAGCGTGGGGGTAGGGGGGGTCGGGAATGAGCAGTTCTTC
clone_size: many
d_call: .
v_call: TRBV9
j_call: TRBJ2-1

cdr3_aa: CASSISGGPGEQFF
cdr3_nt: TGTGCCAGCAGCATTAGCGGGGGGCCGGGTGAGCAGTTCTTC
clone_size: many
d_call: TRBD2
v_call: TRBV9
j_call: TRBJ2-1

cdr3_aa: CASSSRNSGETQYF
cdr3_nt: TGTGCCAGCAGCAGCAGAAATTCGGGGGAGACCCAGTACTTC
clone_size: many
d_call: .
v_call: TRBV9
j_call: TRBJ2-5